This entry describes one T cell receptor beta chain. The sample belongs to a study of OX40 agonist ivuxolimab in advanced cancers. About the research overall: Patients achieving partial responses numbered three: one hepatocellular carcinoma case and two cutaneous melanoma cases.

Data came from immunoSEQ multiplex PCR; TCRdb stores just in-frame clones and leaves some out. The repertoire has over 50,000 clones, roughly 87% of them found once; the top ten carry approximately 4.8%. The CDR3 spans 14 residues. Germline-derived CDR1 and CDR2 are SGDLS and YYNGEE. The V and J ends lost 4 bases and 1 base respectively, with 8 bases between them. The sequencing used CD4+ or CD8+ T cells sorted from blood, collected in a trial of the OX40 agonist ivuxolimab. This chain joins TRBV9 and TRBJ2-2; D remains ambiguous. The receptor's source is an adult with an advanced solid tumor such as melanoma, head and neck, liver or kidney cancer. The CDR3 nucleotides are TGTGCCAGCAGCCATCAGATGAACACCGGGGAGCTGTTTTTT. It is translated as CASSHQMNTGELFF.